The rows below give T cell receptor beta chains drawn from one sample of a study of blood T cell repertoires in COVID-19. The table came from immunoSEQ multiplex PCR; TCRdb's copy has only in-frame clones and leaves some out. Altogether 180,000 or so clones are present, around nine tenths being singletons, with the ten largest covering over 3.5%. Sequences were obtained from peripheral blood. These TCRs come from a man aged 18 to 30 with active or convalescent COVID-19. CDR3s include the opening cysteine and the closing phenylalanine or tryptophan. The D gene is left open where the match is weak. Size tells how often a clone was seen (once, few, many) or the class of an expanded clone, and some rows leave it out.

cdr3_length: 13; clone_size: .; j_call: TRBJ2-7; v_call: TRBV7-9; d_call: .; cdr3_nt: TGTGCCAGCAGCCGGGACACCAGCTACGAGCAGTACTTC; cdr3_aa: CASSRDTSYEQYF
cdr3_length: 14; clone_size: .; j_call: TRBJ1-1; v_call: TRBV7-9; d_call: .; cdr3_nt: TGTGCCAGCAGCTTAGGGCAGGGGAGCACTGAAGCTTTCTTT; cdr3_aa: CASSLGQGSTEAFF
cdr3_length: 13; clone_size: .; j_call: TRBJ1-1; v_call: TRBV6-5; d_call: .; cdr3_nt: TGTGCCAGCAGTTCCGGTCCGAACACTGAAGCTTTCTTT; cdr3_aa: CASSSGPNTEAFF
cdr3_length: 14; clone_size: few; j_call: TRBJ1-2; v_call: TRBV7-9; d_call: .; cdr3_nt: TGTGCCAGCAGCTACTACAGGGAAATTAGTGGCTACACCTTC; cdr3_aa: CASSYYREISGYTF
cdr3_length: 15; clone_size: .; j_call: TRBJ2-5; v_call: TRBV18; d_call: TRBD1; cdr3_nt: TGTGCCAGCTCACGTGGGACAGGGGGTCAAGAGACCCAGTACTTC; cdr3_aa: CASSRGTGGQETQYF
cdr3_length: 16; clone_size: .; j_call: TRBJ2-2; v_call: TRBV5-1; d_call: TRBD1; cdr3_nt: TGCGCCAGCAGCTTGGTGGCAGGGGGAAACACCGGGGAGCTGTTTTTT; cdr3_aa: CASSLVAGGNTGELFF
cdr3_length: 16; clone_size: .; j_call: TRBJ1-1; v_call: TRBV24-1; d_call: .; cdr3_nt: TGTGCCACCAGTGACAGTTCGCTGGGGGGTTTTACTGAAGCTTTCTTT; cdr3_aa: CATSDSSLGGFTEAFF
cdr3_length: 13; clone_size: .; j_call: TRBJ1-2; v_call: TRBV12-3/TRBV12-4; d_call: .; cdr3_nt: TGTGCCAGCTGTATCTGGGTAGGAGGAGGCTACACCTTC; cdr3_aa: CASCIWVGGGYTF
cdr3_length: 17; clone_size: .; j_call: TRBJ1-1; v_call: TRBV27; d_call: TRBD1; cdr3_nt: TGTGCCAGCCAGGCCGGGACAGGGAGCGGCTTGAACACTGAAGCTTTCTTT; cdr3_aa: CASQAGTGSGLNTEAFF
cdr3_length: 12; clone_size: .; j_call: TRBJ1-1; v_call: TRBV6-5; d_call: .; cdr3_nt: TGTGCCAGCAGTTACGGGGGGGCTGAAGCTTTCTTT; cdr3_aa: CASSYGGAEAFF
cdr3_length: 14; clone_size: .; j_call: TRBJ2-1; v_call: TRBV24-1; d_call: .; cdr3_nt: TGTGCCACCAGGGATGGGAGCTCCTACAATGAGCAGTTCTTC; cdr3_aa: CATRDGSSYNEQFF
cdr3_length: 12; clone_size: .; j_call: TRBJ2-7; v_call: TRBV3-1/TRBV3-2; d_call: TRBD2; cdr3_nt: TGTGCCGCCGGGACTAGTCAGGCCGAGCAGTACTTC; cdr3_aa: CAAGTSQAEQYF
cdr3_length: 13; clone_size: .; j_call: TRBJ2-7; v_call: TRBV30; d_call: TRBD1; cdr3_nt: TGTGCCTGGTCCCCGGGACAGGGCTTCGAGCAGTACTTC; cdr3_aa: CAWSPGQGFEQYF
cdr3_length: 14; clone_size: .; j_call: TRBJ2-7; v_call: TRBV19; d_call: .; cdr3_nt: TGTGCCAGTAGTATAGTGGAGGGGTCCTACGAGCAGTACTTC; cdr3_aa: CASSIVEGSYEQYF
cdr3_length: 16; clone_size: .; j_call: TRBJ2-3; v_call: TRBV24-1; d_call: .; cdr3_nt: TGTGCCACCAGTGATTTCGTCCAGGATGGGACAGATACGCAGTATTTT; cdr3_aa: CATSDFVQDGTDTQYF
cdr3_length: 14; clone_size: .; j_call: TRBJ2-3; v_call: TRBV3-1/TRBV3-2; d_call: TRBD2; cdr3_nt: TGTGCCAGCAGCCCTACTAGCGGTGGAGATACGCAGTATTTT; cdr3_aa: CASSPTSGGDTQYF
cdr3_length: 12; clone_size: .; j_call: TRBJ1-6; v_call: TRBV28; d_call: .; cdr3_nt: TGTGCCAGCAGGGCGGGTAATTCACCCCTCCACTTT; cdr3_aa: CASRAGNSPLHF
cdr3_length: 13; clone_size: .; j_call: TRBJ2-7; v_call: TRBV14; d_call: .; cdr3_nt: TGTGCCAGCAGCCTTACAGGGGGGGGCGAGCAGTACTTC; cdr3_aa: CASSLTGGGEQYF
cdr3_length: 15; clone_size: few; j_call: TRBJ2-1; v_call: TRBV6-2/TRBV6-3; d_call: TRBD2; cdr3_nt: TGTGCCAGCAGTTACGCCCTAGCGGATTACAATGAGCAGTTCTTC; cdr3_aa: CASSYALADYNEQFF
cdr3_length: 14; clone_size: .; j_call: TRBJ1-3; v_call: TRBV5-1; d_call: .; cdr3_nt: TGCGCCAGCAGCCAGGGCCTCTCTGGAAACACCATATATTTT; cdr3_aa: CASSQGLSGNTIYF
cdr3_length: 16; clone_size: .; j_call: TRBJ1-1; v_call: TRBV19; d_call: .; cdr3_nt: TGTGCCAGTAGTATGGGCACAGGACGCGGGGACACTGAAGCTTTCTTT; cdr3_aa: CASSMGTGRGDTEAFF
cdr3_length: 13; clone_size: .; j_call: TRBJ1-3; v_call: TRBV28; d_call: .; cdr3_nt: TGTGCCAGCAGTTTACCGGGTTCCAACACCATATATTTT; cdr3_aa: CASSLPGSNTIYF
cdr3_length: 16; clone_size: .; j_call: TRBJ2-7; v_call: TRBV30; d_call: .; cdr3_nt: TGTGCCTGGAGTGTACTTCAGCGTTCAGCGTCCTACGAGCAGTACTTC; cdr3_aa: CAWSVLQRSASYEQYF
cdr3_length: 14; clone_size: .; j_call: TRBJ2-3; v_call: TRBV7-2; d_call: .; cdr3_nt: TGTGCCAGCAGCTTACCCCAGATCACAGATACGCAGTATTTT; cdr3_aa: CASSLPQITDTQYF
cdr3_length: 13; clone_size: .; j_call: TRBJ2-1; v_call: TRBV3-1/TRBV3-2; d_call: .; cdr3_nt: TGTGCCAGCAGCCAATTTATCCAGACTGAGCTGTTCTTC; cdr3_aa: CASSQFIQTELFF
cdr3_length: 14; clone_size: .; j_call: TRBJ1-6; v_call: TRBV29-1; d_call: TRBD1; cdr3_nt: TGCAGCGTTTCGCTGGGACAGGGTAATTCACCCCTCCACTTT; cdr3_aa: CSVSLGQGNSPLHF
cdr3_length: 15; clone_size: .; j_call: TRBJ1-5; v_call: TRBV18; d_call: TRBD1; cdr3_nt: TGTGCCAGCTCACCAGGGGACAGGGCCGGGGAACCCCAGCATTTT; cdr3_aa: CASSPGDRAGEPQHF
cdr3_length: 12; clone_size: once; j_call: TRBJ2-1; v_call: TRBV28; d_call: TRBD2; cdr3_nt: TGTGCCAGCAGTTTAGGGTTAGCGGGGTCGTTCTTC; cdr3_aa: CASSLGLAGSFF
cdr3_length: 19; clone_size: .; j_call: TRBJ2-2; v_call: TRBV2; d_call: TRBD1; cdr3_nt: TGTGCCAGCAGTAATACCGCCCCCGGGGACAGAGGCCTCCTCGGGGAGCTGTTTTTT; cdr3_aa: CASSNTAPGDRGLLGELFF
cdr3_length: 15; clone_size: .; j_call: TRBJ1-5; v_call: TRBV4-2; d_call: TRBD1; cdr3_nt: TGTGCCAGCAGCCGGGACGACAGGGAGGATCAGCCCCAGCATTTT; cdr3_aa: CASSRDDREDQPQHF
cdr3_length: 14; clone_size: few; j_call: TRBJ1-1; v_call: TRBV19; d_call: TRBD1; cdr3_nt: TGTGCCAGTAGTAGCGACCGGGACAGGGGTAGCACTTTCTTT; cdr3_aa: CASSSDRDRGSTFF
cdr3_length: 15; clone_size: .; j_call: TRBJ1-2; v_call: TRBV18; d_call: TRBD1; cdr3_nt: TGTGCCAGCTCACCACCGCCGACAGGGTACTATGGCTACACCTTC; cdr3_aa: CASSPPPTGYYGYTF
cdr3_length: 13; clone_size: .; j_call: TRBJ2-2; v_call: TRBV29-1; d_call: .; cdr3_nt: TGCAGCGTCCAGGGGTTAAACACCGGGGAGCTGTTTTTT; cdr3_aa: CSVQGLNTGELFF
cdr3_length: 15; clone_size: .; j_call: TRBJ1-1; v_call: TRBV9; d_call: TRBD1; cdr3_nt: TGTGCCAGCAGCGCAAGGGACAGGTCGGACACTGAAGCTTTCTTT; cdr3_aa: CASSARDRSDTEAFF
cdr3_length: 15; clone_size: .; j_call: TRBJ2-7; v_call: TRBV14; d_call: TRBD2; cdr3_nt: TGTGCCAGCAGCCAGGGACTAGCGGGGTTATACGAGCAGTACTTC; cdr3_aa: CASSQGLAGLYEQYF
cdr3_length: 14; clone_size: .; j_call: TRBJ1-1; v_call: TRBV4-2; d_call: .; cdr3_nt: TGTGCCAGCAGCCCACTAGGAGGGGACACTGAAGCTTTCTTT; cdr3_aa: CASSPLGGDTEAFF
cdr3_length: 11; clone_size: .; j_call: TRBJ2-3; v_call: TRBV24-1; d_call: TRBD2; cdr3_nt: TGTGCCACCAGTGTAGCGGGTGCGCAGTATTTT; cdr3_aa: CATSVAGAQYF
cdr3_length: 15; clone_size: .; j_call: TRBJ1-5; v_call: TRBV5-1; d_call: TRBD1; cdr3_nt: TGCGCCAGCAGCGACGGGACAGGAGCCAATCAGCCCCAGCATTTT; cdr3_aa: CASSDGTGANQPQHF
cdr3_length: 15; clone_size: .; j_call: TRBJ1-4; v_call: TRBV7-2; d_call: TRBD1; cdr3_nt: TGTGCCAGCAGGAGGACAGGGGGCAATCAGGAAAAACTGTTTTTT; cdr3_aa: CASRRTGGNQEKLFF
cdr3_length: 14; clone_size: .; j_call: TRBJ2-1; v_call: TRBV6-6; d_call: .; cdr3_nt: TGTGCCAGCAGCCCCTCTAGTTACGACAATGAGCAGTTCTTC; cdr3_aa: CASSPSSYDNEQFF
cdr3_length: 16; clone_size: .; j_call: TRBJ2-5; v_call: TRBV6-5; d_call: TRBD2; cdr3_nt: TGTGCCAGCAGTTACTCGGCTAGCGGGGGCCAAGAGACCCAGTACTTC; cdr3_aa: CASSYSASGGQETQYF
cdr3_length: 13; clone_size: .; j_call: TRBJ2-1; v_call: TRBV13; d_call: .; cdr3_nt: TGTGCCAGCAGATCAGCAGGGCGGGGTGAGCAGTTCTTC; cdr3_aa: CASRSAGRGEQFF
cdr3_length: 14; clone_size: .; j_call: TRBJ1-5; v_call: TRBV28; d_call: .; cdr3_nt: TGTGCCAGCAGTTTATCTCGGGGGGGTCAGCCCCAGCATTTT; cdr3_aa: CASSLSRGGQPQHF
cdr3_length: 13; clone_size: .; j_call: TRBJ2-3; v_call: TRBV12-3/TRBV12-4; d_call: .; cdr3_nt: TGTGCCAGCAGGGGGCTCTCCACAGATACGCAGTATTTT; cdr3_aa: CASRGLSTDTQYF
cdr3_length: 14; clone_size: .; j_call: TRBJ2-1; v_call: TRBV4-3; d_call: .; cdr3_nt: TGCGCCAGCAGCCTACGAGGATCCTACAATGAGCAGTTCTTC; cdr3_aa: CASSLRGSYNEQFF
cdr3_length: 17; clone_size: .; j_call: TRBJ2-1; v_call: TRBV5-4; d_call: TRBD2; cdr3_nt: TGTGCCGGCCTGGGGAGGCCGGGACTAGCGGGAGTGGGTGAGCAGTTCTTC; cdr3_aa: CAGLGRPGLAGVGEQFF